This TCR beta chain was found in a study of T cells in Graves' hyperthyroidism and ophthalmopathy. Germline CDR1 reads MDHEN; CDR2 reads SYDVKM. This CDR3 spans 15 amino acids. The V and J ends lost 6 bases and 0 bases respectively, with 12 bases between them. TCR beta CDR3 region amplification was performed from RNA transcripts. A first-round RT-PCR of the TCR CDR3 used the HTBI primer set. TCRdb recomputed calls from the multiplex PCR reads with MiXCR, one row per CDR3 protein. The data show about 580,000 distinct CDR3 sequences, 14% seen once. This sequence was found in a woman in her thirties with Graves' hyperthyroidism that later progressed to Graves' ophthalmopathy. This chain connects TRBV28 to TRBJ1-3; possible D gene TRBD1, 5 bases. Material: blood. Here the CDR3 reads CASRQGTSSGNTIYF. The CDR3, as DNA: TGTGCCAGCAGGCAAGGGACTTCCTCTGGAAACACCATATATTTT.